The 23 T cell receptor beta chains presented below share a single source sample, sequenced in a study of blood T cells in healthy people across ages. The use of a sample-barcoded 5' primer and a J-beta primer mix characterized a second PCR of 7 to 11 cycles. One entry per CDR3 protein results from TCRdb running MiXCR on the 5' RACE reads. The data show more than 750,000 distinct CDR3 sequences, 29% seen once. These same data were also listed under a study on T cells of mothers and their children.

Material for sequencing was blood. The source of these receptors is a woman aged 40-49 years in good health.

In its sample, this clonotype was seen once. V usage is TRBV4-1 and J usage is TRBJ2-7; possible D gene TRBD1, 8 bases. The CDR3 runs 15 residues. The V and J ends lost 3 bases and 5 bases respectively, with 17 bases between them. Germline-derived CDR1 and CDR2 are MGHRA and YSYEKL. The CDR3 DNA sequence: TGCGCCAGCAGCCACGACAGGGGCCGGGGGGACGAGCAGTACTTC. It is translated as CASSHDRGRGDEQYF.

This clonotype turned up a few times. The chain links TRBV6-5 to TRBJ1-5; a possible D gene is TRBD1 (6 bases). Per the germline V gene, CDR1 is MNHEY and CDR2 is SVGAGI. This CDR3 has 13 residues. V was trimmed by 3 bases and J by 6 bases, leaving 9 bases between them. The CDR3 region is CASSYGGGQPQHF. In DNA form, the CDR3 reads TGTGCCAGCAGTTATGGAGGGGGTCAGCCCCAGCATTTT.

The chain recombines TRBV4-1 with TRBJ2-7; D uncertain. The V and J ends lost 1 base and 0 bases respectively, with 13 bases between them. Germline CDR1 MGHRA, CDR2 YSYEKL. The CDR3 covers 16 residues. The CDR3: CASSQASKGSSYEQYF. The CDR3 region has the DNA TGCGCCAGCAGCCAAGCTTCAAAAGGCAGCTCCTACGAGCAGTACTTC.

In its sample, this clonotype was seen a few times. The CDR3 region has the DNA TGTGCCAGCAGTTACTCGACTAGCGGGGGACTGAGCTCCTACGAGCAGTACTTC. As protein: CASSYSTSGGLSSYEQYF. The chain has TRBV6-5 and TRBJ2-7; 12 bases line up with TRBD2. The CDR3 is made up of 18 amino acids. V trimming: 0 bases; J trimming: 0 bases; junction bases outside the gene matches: 6. Germline CDR1 reads MNHEY; CDR2 reads SVGAGI.

Many counts were recorded for this clonotype. This chain uses TRBV7-2 with TRBJ2-7; D possibly uses TRBD1 or TRBD2 (5 bases each). From germline, CDR1 is SGHTA and CDR2 FQGNSA. CDR3 length equals 14 residues. Trimming removed 2 bases from V and 2 bases from J, with 10 bases in between. This CDR3 reads CASSLYEGPYEQYF. CDR3 DNA sequence: TGTGCCAGCAGCTTATATGAGGGGCCCTACGAGCAGTACTTC.

V and J are TRBV10-3 and TRBJ1-1; D gene unclear. The CDR3 extends over 14 amino acids. Trimming removed 3 bases from V and 1 base from J, with 9 bases in between. Germline CDR1 ENHRY, CDR2 SYGVKD. The CDR3 nucleotides are TGTGCCATCAGTGATCGGGTTAGGAACACTGAAGCTTTCTTT. It encodes CAISDRVRNTEAFF.

The CDR3 spells CASSLISSGRYNEQFF. The DNA for the CDR3 is TGTGCCAGCAGCTTAATATCTAGCGGGAGGTACAATGAGCAGTTCTTC. The V call is TRBV11-2, the J call TRBJ2-1; TRBD2 matches 11 bases. The CDR3 contains 16 residues. V lost 2 bases to trimming and J lost 4 bases; unmatched junction nucleotides: 4. The V gene's germline CDR1 is SGHAT and CDR2 FQNNGV.

This clonotype was counted once. The chain is built from TRBV5-1 and TRBJ2-4; 7 bases align to TRBD1. The J call is doubtful: the DNA matches TRBJ2-7 better. Looked up from germline, CDR1 is SGHRS and CDR2 is YFSETQ. This CDR3 is built from 13 residues. CDR3 sequence reads: CASSWGTEGEQYF. The CDR3 nucleotides read TGCGCCAGCAGCTGGGGGACAGAGGGCGAGCAGTACTTC.

This clonotype was picked up a small number of times. The chain has TRBV4-1 and TRBJ2-7; 12 positions match TRBD1. Germline CDR1 MGHRA, CDR2 YSYEKL. CDR3 length: 14 residues. V gave up 4 bases and J gave up 6 bases; unmatched junction bases: 4. Here the CDR3 DNA reads TGCGCCAGCAGCCCGGGACAGGGGGCCGTCGAGCAGTACTTC. As protein: CASSPGQGAVEQYF.

The chain has TRBV12-3 or TRBV12-4 and TRBJ2-1; D is undetermined. The CDR3 is made up of 15 amino acids. V dropped 5 bases and J dropped 6 bases, with 17 bases sitting between them. CDR3 loop: CASSDSGSSGNEQFF. As DNA, the CDR3 is TGTGCCAGCAGTGATTCCGGGTCTTCAGGCAATGAGCAGTTCTTC.

This chain uses TRBV20-1 with TRBJ2-3, with 11 bases aligning to TRBD2. Germline V gene data show CDR1 as DFQATT and CDR2 as SNEGSKA (reference sequence). This CDR3 has 15 amino acids. V was pared by 5 bases and J by 5 bases, with 9 bases of the junction left unmatched. DNA for the CDR3: TGCAGTGCTTCCCCCCTAGCGGGAGGTGTAGATACGCAGTATTTT. Translating gives CSASPLAGGVDTQYF.

This clonotype was observed a single time. The chain's CDR3 is CSVESPRGSGNTIYF. The DNA of the CDR3 is TGCAGCGTAGAGAGCCCCAGGGGATCTGGAAACACCATATATTTT. V usage is TRBV29-1 and J usage is TRBJ1-3; tentative D call: TRBD1 (6 bases). Germline CDR1 reads SQVTM; CDR2 reads ANQGSEA. Deletions cut 6 bases from V and 1 base from J, with 16 bases between. This CDR3 has 15 amino acids.

On this clonotype: One base away lies a much larger clone, so this may be a sequencing read error. The gene calls are TRBV29-1 and TRBJ2-5, with D tentatively TRBD1 (5 bases). This CDR3 is 17 amino acids long. The germline gives CDR1 SQVTM, CDR2 ANQGSEA. V was cut by 1 base and J by 2 bases, with 20 bases left in between. CDR3 loop: CSVEGHRSGPEQETQYF. The DNA for the CDR3 is TGCAGCGTTGAAGGTCATCGTTCAGGGCCTGAACAAGAGACCCAGTACTTC.

In this sample, this clonotype turned up a few times. The chain links TRBV5-5 to TRBJ1-1, with unresolved D. Looked up from germline, CDR1 is SGHKS and CDR2 is YYEKEE (reference sequence). CDR3 length: 15 amino acids. Trimming pared 3 bases from V and 5 bases from J, leaving 17 bases between. CDR3 in DNA: TGTGCCAGCAGCTCGGCTGGAGCTACGGGGACTGAAGCTTTCTTT. Residues: CASSSAGATGTEAFF.

The chain uses TRBV20-1 and TRBJ2-4; 7 positions match TRBD1. Looked up from germline, CDR1 is DFQATT and CDR2 is SNEGSKA (reference sequence). CDR3 size: 16 residues. Trimming took 0 bases from V and 8 from J; bases not matched to a gene: 13. The CDR3 spells CSARDLDRNSIDIQYF. The CDR3 nucleotides are TGCAGTGCTAGAGATCTGGACAGGAATAGTATCGACATTCAGTACTTC.

The table lists this clonotype with many counts. The rearrangement uses TRBV20-1 and TRBJ2-7, with a possible D match to TRBD2 (5 bases). V was trimmed by 3 bases and J by 5 bases, leaving 14 bases between them. Per germline, CDR1 DFQATT and CDR2 SNEGSKA (reference sequence). The CDR3 totals 13 residues. CDR3 residues: CSASVTGFDEQYF. In DNA form, the CDR3 reads TGCAGTGCTAGTGTAACGGGGTTTGACGAGCAGTACTTC.

Concerning this clonotype itself: One junction end disagrees with the germline gene, perhaps due to a read error. This chain connects TRBV20-1 to TRBJ2-7; 8 bases map to TRBD2. TRBJ2-4 matches the DNA end more closely, so the J call is doubtful. The CDR3 extends over 14 amino acids. Germline V gene sequence: CDR1 DFQATT, CDR2 SNEGSKA (reference sequence). The CDR3 DNA reads as TGCAGTACTAGCGGCCGAGGAGTTGGGAACATTCAGTACTTC. Its protein is CSTSGRGVGNIQYF.

This chain connects TRBV4-3 to TRBJ2-7, with TRBD2 identical over 8 bases. The CDR3 runs to 16 residues. In germline, CDR1 is LGHNA, CDR2 YSLEER. V lost 2 bases, J lost 6 bases, and 12 bases stayed unmatched. The CDR3 loop reads CASSQLTGTSHSEQYF. DNA for the CDR3: TGCGCCAGCAGCCAACTCACCGGGACTAGTCACTCCGAGCAGTACTTC.

Of note for this clonotype: A single base separates this from a much larger clone, so it may be a read error. The chain is built from TRBV20-1 and TRBJ1-1; TRBD1 might be the D (5 bases). Germline CDR1 and CDR2: DFQATT and SNEGSKA (reference sequence). Trimming left V 7 bases short and J 6 bases short, with 12 bases between. This CDR3 has 11 residues. CDR3 DNA sequence: TGCAGTGTTATTGCGGGGGCTGAAGCTTTCTTT. This translates into CSVIAGAEAFF.

This clonotype occurred many times. An end of the junction does not agree with germline; a read error may underlie this. CDR3 coding DNA: TGTGCTAGCAGCTTAGGACTAGCGGGGAACACAGATACGCAGTATTTT. This codes for CASSLGLAGNTDTQYF. The chain uses TRBV7-7 and TRBJ2-3; 12 nucleotides align to TRBD2. Germline V gene sequence: CDR1 SSHAT, CDR2 FNYEAQ (reference sequence). The CDR3 spans 16 residues. The full variable domain, completed using reference TRBV7-7 and TRBJ2-3, is GAGVSQSPRYKVTKRGQDVTLRCDPISSHATLYWYQQALGQGPEFLTYFNYEAQPDKSGLPSDRFSAERPEGSISTLTIQRTEQRDSAMYRCASSLGLAGNTDTQYFGPGTRLTVL.

This chain connects TRBV28 to TRBJ2-3; D might be TRBD1 or TRBD2, each matching 5 bases. Trimming stripped 3 bases from V and 3 bases from J, with 16 bases between. The CDR3 loop spans 16 amino acids. The germline CDR1 and CDR2 sequences are MDHEN and SYDVKM. The CDR3 is CASSFRPGPPTDTQYF. The CDR3 DNA sequence: TGTGCCAGCAGTTTTCGCCCGGGGCCCCCGACAGATACGCAGTATTTT.

This clonotype was observed at least ten times. The chain combines TRBV28 with TRBJ1-5; D is unclear. Germline loops: CDR1 MDHEN, CDR2 SYDVKM. The CDR3 has 15 amino acids. The V and J ends lost 6 bases and 0 bases respectively, with 12 bases between them. In DNA, the CDR3 is TGTGCCAGCAGGTGGGAAGGAAATAGCAATCAGCCCCAGCATTTT. This encodes CASRWEGNSNQPQHF.

This clonotype has just a few counts. The chain recombines TRBV7-3 with TRBJ1-1; 9 bases line up with TRBD1. Germline values: CDR1 SGHTA, CDR2 FQGTGA. The CDR3 sequence is 15 residues long. V trimming: 5 bases; J trimming: 1 base; junction bases outside the gene matches: 5. The CDR3 reads CASSPGGQGNTEAFF. The CDR3 DNA sequence: TGTGCCAGCAGCCCGGGGGGACAGGGGAACACTGAAGCTTTCTTT.